This T cell receptor beta chain derives from a study of early T cells in non-severe SARS-CoV-2 infection. Study-level background: Sequencing of bulk RNA from unsorted whole blood was done, without chain pairing.

Study outcomes and limitations: Matching with VDJdb favored anti-spike CD8 responses (missing private and CD4 specificities).

Each cDNA molecule carried a unique molecular identifier. TCRdb re-analysed the 5' RACE reads in MiXCR, keeping a single row per CDR3 protein. The table records about 33,000 distinct CDR3 sequences, roughly 4.5% of them present only once. V was clipped by 3 bases and J by 6 bases; unmatched bases: 6. The germline gives CDR1 DFQATT, CDR2 SNEGSKA (reference sequence). The CDR3 runs to 14 residues. The table lists this clonotype with many counts. Antigen unknown. Sequencing used whole blood. The chain couples TRBV20-1 to TRBJ1-2; TRBD1 matches at 11 bases. This receptor was taken from an adult who was a healthcare worker with PCR-confirmed SARS-CoV-2 infection or an uninfected control (not recorded which). Here the CDR3 DNA reads TGCAGTGCTAGCTGGACAGGGGGCATTGATGGCTACACCTTC. Its protein is CSASWTGGIDGYTF.